A single TCR beta chain is shown here with its context. Its antigen remains unidentified. Full-length variable regions came from constant-region reverse primers plus semi-nested Nested Universal Primer A PCR. Using its own MiXCR run on the 5' RACE reads, TCRdb lists one record per CDR3 protein. This sample yields 35,000 to 50,000 distinct CDR3 sequences, of which about 30% are seen a single time; just over 4% belongs to the top ten. Trimming took 3 bases from V and 8 from J, leaving 15 bases between them. The CDR3 has 14 residues. The germline gives CDR1 KGHSH, CDR2 LQKENI. Study-wide findings and caveats: Tumor memory CD4+ T cell TCR gene usage clustered with blood and lymph node memory CD4+ cells and lymph node naive CD4+ cells.

Memory CD4+ cells were defined as CD4+CD45RO+CD25-. Sequencing was done on a sample of tumor-infiltrating memory CD4+ T cells sorted from the breast tumor. Subset reported: memory CD4+ T cells, CD4+CD45RO+CD25-. This clonotype was obtained from a female donor with breast cancer. The chain uses TRBV18 and TRBJ2-3; TRBD1 is a possible D gene (5 bases). CDR3 nucleotide sequence: TGTGCCAGCTCACCGCCCACAGGTTCGGGTACGCAGTATTTT. Encoded protein: CASSPPTGSGTQYF. The full variable domain, completed using reference TRBV18 and TRBJ2-3, is NAGVMQNPRHLVRRRGQEARLRCSPMKGHSHVYWYRQLPEEGLKFMVYLQKENIIDESGMPKERFSAEFPKEGPSILRIQQVVRGDSAAYFCASSPPTGSGTQYFGPGTRLTVL.